This T cell receptor (beta chain) was found in a study of cytomegalovirus exposure and HLA in healthy donors. Germline-derived CDR1 and CDR2 are KGHSH and LQKENI. The CDR3 spans 14 residues. V lost 5 bases, J lost 0 bases, and 11 bases lay in between. To note about this clone: The antigen remains unidentified.

Overall study results and limits: Association of a missense DCLRE1C variant with TCR beta V- and J-gene trimming was reported in a later analysis.

The PCR ran on 60 Vbeta and 13 Jbeta primers. TCRdb's copy holds only in-frame clones and misses some; the assay was immunoSEQ multiplex PCR. The sample comprises fewer than 130,000 clones, about 68% of which are singletons, and approximately 3.9% rests with the top ten. This TCR came from a man aged 25 to 45 in good health and CMV-seropositive. The chain joins TRBV18 to TRBJ2-7, with D maybe TRBD2 (7 bases). Sequences were obtained from PBMCs. The DNA of the CDR3 is TGTGCCAGCTCAGCCGGGGGGCCCTCCTACGAGCAGTACTTC. This codes for CASSAGGPSYEQYF.